A selection of T cell receptor beta chains follows, all from one sample in a study of T cell repertoires in ileal Crohn's disease. The table came from immunoSEQ multiplex PCR; TCRdb's copy has only in-frame clones and leaves some out. The sample has approximately 18,000 clones, about 60% seen once. The sample taken for sequencing was ileal tissue. Receptors originate from an adult with Crohn's disease. Each CDR3 is given without its conserved first and last residue.

j_call,v_call,cdr3_aa
TRBJ2-4,TRBV10-3,AISRVAKNIQY
TRBJ2-1,TRBV6-5,ASTPGRGKGEQF
TRBJ2-7,TRBV28,ASSLGGLTVREQY
TRBJ1-5,TRBV19,ASSIAGISNQPQH
TRBJ2-7,TRBV27,ASSYRDRVGEQY
TRBJ2-7,TRBV27,ASRGVSSYEQY
TRBJ2-3,TRBV30,ACDRGTTDTQY
TRBJ2-1,TRBV28,ANSLYSYNEQF
TRBJ2-2,TRBV5-1,ASSRTSGSSSGELF
TRBJ1-5,TRBV28,ASARDPQPQH
TRBJ1-1,TRBV30,AWTPGVSAF
TRBJ1-2,TRBV28,ASSLEALRSGYT
TRBJ2-3,TRBV6-5,ASSRGQGATDTQY
TRBJ2-2,TRBV7-3,ASSYFSGTSGSGGTGELF
TRBJ2-5,TRBV7-2,ASSSRTTTQETQY
TRBJ2-2,TRBV4-2,ASSQDLVTGHGELF
TRBJ1-2,TRBV29-1,SVEGSPYGYT
TRBJ2-3,TRBV5-6,ASSLSPRTGAVDTQY
TRBJ1-1,TRBV30,AWSVDAGNSF
TRBJ1-4,TRBV6-5,ASSYRDRAKEKLF
TRBJ2-3,TRBV9,ASSVDPSGNTDTQY
TRBJ1-1,TRBV14,ASSQTTGLGAF
TRBJ2-3,TRBV29-1,SAFGRGTAQY
TRBJ1-1,TRBV6-5,ASRDRRNTEAF
TRBJ1-5,TRBV27,ASSLDRGPNQPQH
TRBJ2-5,TRBV18,ASSSGTGETQY
TRBJ1-2,TRBV28,ASTPPWDSNYGYT
TRBJ1-5,TRBV15,ATSRDRGLVSNQPQH
TRBJ1-2,TRBV12-5,ASGSPGDYGYT
TRBJ1-1,TRBV18,ASSRDRDWTEAF
TRBJ1-3,TRBV19,ASSIDWSIGNTIY
TRBJ1-1,TRBV5-1,ASSGPTAIEAF
TRBJ1-4,TRBV9,ASSDRDREGKLF
TRBJ2-7,TRBV7-2,ASSLATGFSYEQY
TRBJ2-1,TRBV5-6,ASSPPGWVLNEQF
TRBJ1-2,TRBV6-5,ASTRTDSNYGYT
TRBJ1-3,TRBV7-2,ASTTGGGPGNTIY
TRBJ2-5,TRBV27,ASRTLGRETQY
TRBJ2-4,TRBV2,ASMGGKNIQY
TRBJ1-1,TRBV28,ASSIEEGTEAF
TRBJ1-4,TRBV5-1,ASSLGGGKGWNEKLF
TRBJ2-5,TRBV10-2,ASSESGLAGYVFGATQY
TRBJ2-1,TRBV29-1,SVGQGARGEQF
TRBJ2-3,TRBV6-6,ASSGSTDTQY
TRBJ2-7,TRBV6-1,ASSGGPSYEQY